The clone carrying this T cell receptor beta chain was observed a single time. Its antigen is undetermined. This specimen comes from a study of cytomegalovirus exposure and HLA in healthy donors. Study-level results: In vitro experiments confirmed that a few CMV-associated chains were specific for CMV antigens.

In the PCR, 60 Vbeta and 13 Jbeta primers were used. The repertoire was sequenced with immunoSEQ multiplex PCR; TCRdb's copy has only in-frame clones and lacks some. The table lists roughly 130,000 clones, over 75% of them singletons. The CDR3 length is 13 residues. The V and J ends lost 0 bases and 1 base respectively, with 4 bases between them. The germline V gene encodes CDR1 SGHKS and CDR2 YYEKEE (reference sequence). This receptor was obtained from a boy aged 5-17 years in good health and CMV-seronegative. Sequenced material: PBMCs. The J gene is TRBJ1-1, the V gene TRBV5-5; no reliable D call. This CDR3 reads CASSLDRNTEAFF. The CDR3 region has the DNA TGTGCCAGCAGCTTGGACAGGAACACTGAAGCTTTCTTT.